This T cell receptor (beta chain) originates from a study of T cell responses to AZD1222 COVID-19 vaccine. The method was immunoSEQ multiplex PCR; TCRdb's version includes in-frame clones alone and lacks a portion of them. The sample lists approximately 150,000 clones; approximately 90% were seen once. V shed 6 bases and J shed 2 bases, with 7 bases lying between them. This CDR3 has 11 amino acids. The germline gives CDR1 SQVTM, CDR2 ANQGSEA. V usage is TRBV29-1 and J usage is TRBJ1-2; D remains ambiguous. The sequencing here drew on peripheral blood, taken 28 days after the second AZD1222 dose. The clonotype was recovered from an adult who received the AZD1222 COVID-19 vaccine. The CDR3 nucleotides are TGCAGCGTATCAGCGAACTATGGCTACACCTTC. Protein: CSVSANYGYTF. The variable domain in full, completed from reference TRBV29-1 and TRBJ1-2, reads SAVISQKPSRDICQRGTSLTIQCQVDSQVTMMFWYRQQPGQSLTLIATANQGSEATYESGFVIDKFPISRPNLTFSTLTVSNMSPEDSSIYLCSVSANYGYTFGSGTRLTVV.